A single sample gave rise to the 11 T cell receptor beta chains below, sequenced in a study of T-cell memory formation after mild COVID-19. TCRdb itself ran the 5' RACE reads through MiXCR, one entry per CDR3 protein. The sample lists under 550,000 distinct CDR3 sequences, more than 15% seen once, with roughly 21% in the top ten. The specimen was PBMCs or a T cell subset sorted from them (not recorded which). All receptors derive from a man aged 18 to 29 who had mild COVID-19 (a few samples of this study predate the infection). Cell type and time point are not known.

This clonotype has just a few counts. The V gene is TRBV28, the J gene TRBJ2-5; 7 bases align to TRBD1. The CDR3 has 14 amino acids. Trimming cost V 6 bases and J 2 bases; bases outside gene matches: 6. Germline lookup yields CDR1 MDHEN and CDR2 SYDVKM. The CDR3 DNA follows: TGTGCCAGCAGGGTAGGGGGCTCGCAAGAGACCCAGTACTTC. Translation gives CASRVGGSQETQYF. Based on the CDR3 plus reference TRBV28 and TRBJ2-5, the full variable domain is DVKVTQSSRYLVKRTGEKVFLECVQDMDHENMFWYRQDPGLGLRLIYFSYDVKMKEKGDIPEGYSVSREKKERFSLILESASTNQTSMYLCASRVGGSQETQYFGPGTRLLVL.

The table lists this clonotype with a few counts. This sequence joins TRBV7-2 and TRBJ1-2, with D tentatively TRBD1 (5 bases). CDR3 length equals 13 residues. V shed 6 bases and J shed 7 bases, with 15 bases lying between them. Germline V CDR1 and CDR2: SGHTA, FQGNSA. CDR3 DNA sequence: TGTGCCAGCAGTTGGGACGGCCTTCGTGGCTACACCTTC. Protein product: CASSWDGLRGYTF.

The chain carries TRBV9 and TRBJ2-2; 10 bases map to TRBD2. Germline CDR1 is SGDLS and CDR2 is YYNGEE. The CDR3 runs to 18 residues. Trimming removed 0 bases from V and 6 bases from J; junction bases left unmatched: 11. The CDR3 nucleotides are TGTGCCAGCAGCGTAGAAGGTAGCGGGGGGCAAGTTTCCGGGGAGCTGTTTTTT. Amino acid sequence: CASSVEGSGGQVSGELFF.

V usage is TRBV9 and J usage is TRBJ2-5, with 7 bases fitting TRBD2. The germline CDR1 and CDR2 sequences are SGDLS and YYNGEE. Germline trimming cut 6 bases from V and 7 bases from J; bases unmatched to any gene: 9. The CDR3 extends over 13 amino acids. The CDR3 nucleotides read TGTGCCAGCACCTCGACTAGCTCAGGGACCCAGTACTTC. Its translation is CASTSTSSGTQYF.

CDR3 bases: TGTGCCAGCAGTATGCGATTAGCTGGTGGTCCTGGAAAACTGTTTTTT. Amino acid sequence: CASSMRLAGGPGKLFF. The chain uses TRBV7-2 and TRBJ1-4, with D unresolved. The germline V and J ends were trimmed by 6 bases and 10 bases, with 24 bases remaining between them. CDR1 is SGHTA, CDR2 FQGNSA, per germline. CDR3 length equals 16 residues.

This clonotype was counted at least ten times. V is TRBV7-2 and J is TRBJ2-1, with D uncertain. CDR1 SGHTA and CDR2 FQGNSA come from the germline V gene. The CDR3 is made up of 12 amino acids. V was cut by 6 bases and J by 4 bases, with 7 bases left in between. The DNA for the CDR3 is TGTGCCAGCAGACCAGATTACAATGAGCAGTTCTTC. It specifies CASRPDYNEQFF.

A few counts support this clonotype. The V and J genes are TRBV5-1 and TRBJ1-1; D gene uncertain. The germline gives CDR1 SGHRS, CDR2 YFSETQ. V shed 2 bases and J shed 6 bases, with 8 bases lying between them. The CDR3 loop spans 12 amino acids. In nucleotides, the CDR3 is TGCGCCAGCAGCTTTGAGGGCGCTGAAGCTTTCTTT. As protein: CASSFEGAEAFF. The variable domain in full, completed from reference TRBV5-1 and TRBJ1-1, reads KAGVTQTPRYLIKTRGQQVTLSCSPISGHRSVSWYQQTPGQGLQFLFEYFSETQRNKGNFPGRFSGRQFSNSRSEMNVSTLELGDSALYLCASSFEGAEAFFGQGTRLTVV.

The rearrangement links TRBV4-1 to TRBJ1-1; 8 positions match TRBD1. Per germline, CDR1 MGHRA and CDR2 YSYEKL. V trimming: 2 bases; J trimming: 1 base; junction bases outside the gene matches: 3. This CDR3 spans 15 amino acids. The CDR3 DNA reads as TGCGCCAGCAGCCAAACCGGGACAGGGAACACTGAAGCTTTCTTT. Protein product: CASSQTGTGNTEAFF.

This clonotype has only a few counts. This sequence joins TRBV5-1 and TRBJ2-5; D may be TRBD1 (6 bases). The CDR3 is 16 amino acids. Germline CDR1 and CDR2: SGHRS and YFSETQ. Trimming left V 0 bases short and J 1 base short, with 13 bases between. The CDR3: CASSLALLRGQETQYF. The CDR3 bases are TGCGCCAGCAGCTTGGCGCTTCTCAGGGGCCAAGAGACCCAGTACTTC.

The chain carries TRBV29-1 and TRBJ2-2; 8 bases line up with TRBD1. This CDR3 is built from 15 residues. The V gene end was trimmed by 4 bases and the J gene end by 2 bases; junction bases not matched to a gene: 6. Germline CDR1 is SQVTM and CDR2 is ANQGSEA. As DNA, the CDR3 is TGCAGCGTTGCGTGGACAGGGATAAACACCGGGGAGCTGTTTTTT. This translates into CSVAWTGINTGELFF.

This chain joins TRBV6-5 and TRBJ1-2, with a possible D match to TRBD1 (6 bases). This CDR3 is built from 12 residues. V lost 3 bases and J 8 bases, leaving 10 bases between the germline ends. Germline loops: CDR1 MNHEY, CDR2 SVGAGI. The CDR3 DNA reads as TGTGCCAGCAGTTATTTCGGGGGCGGCTACACCTTC. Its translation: CASSYFGGGYTF.